One and the same sample provided the 5 T cell receptor beta chains below, sequenced in a study of cytomegalovirus exposure and HLA in healthy donors. 60 Vbeta and 13 Jbeta primers were used in PCR. Data came from immunoSEQ multiplex PCR; TCRdb stores just in-frame clones and leaves some out. The sample shows approximately 110,000 clones, about 81% of them seen only once. The sequencing input was PBMCs. These receptors were obtained from a woman aged 25 to 39 in good health and CMV-seronegative.

This rearrangement joins TRBV9 to TRBJ2-2; 15 bases fit TRBD2. Germline assignment: CDR1 SGDLS and CDR2 YYNGEE. The CDR3 totals 19 residues. Trimming at V came to 3 bases and at J to 5 bases, leaving 11 bases not matched to a gene. The CDR3 sequence is CASSGGTSGGQSYTGELFF. The CDR3 nucleotides read TGTGCCAGCAGCGGCGGGACTAGCGGGGGGCAGAGCTATACCGGGGAGCTGTTTTTT.

V usage is TRBV7-8 and J usage is TRBJ1-5, with TRBD1 matching over 8 bases. Germline loops: CDR1 SGHVS, CDR2 FQNEAQ. V shed 3 bases, J shed 6 bases, and the junction held 4 bases outside the gene matches. This CDR3 has 14 amino acids. In DNA, the CDR3 is TGTGCCAGCAGCTTTACAGGGGGAGGTCAGCCCCAGCATTTT. Its translation: CASSFTGGGQPQHF.

The chain is built from TRBV18 and TRBJ1-1; 9 bases fit TRBD1. After removal of 3 bases from V and 1 base from J, the junction contained 3 bases not matched to a gene. Germline CDR1 and CDR2: KGHSH and LQKENI. The CDR3 has 15 residues. The CDR3 here is CASSPGQGKNTEAFF. For the CDR3, the DNA is TGTGCCAGCTCACCCGGACAGGGGAAGAACACTGAAGCTTTCTTT.

The V gene is TRBV2, the J gene TRBJ1-2; D ambiguous. This CDR3 is 14 amino acids long. Per germline, CDR1 SNHLY and CDR2 FYNNEI. V lost 6 bases and J lost 4, with 15 bases in between. In nucleotides, the CDR3 is TGTGCCAGCAGAAGTCTCCCAACAGCCTATGGCTACACCTTC. Translated: CASRSLPTAYGYTF.

V and J are TRBV6-6 and TRBJ2-1, with TRBD2 matching 10 bases. CDR1 and CDR2 (germline): MNHNY, SVGAGI (reference sequence). After removal of 2 bases from V and 8 bases from J, the junction contained 3 bases not matched to a gene. This CDR3 is 14 amino acids long. CDR3 bases: TGTGCCAGCAGTTACGGCCTAGCGGGGGATGAGCAGTTCTTC. Translating it yields CASSYGLAGDEQFF.